These T cell receptor beta chains were read from a single sample in a study of CD8 T cells in Susac syndrome. TCRdb reprocessed the immunoSEQ multiplex PCR reads with MiXCR, giving one entry per CDR3 protein. The sample yields about 240,000 distinct CDR3 sequences, approximately 95% seen once. The sample taken for sequencing was CD4+ T cells from PBMCs. These receptors were obtained from a human donor with Susac syndrome. Each CDR3 is given with its conserved first and last residue. The order of the fields is clone size, D gene, J gene, V gene, CDR3 length, CDR3 protein, CDR3 DNA. A D gene is named only where the DNA matches it firmly. Size is omitted from some rows. Given values are once, few, many or a class for expanded clones.

>once|TRBD2|TRBJ2-1|TRBV5-4|12
CASTGLANEQFF
TGTGCCAGCACAGGACTAGCCAATGAGCAGTTCTTC
>-|-|TRBJ2-3|TRBV27|14
CASSSSLASDTQYF
TGTGCCAGCAGTTCTAGCCTAGCGAGTGATACGCAGTATTTT
>-|-|TRBJ1-1|TRBV18|13
CASSPPGDTEAFF
TGTGCCAGCTCACCTCCGGGAGACACTGAAGCTTTCTTT
>-|TRBD1|TRBJ1-2|TRBV2|15
CASKVTGVQVYGYTF
TGTGCCAGCAAGGTAACAGGGGTCCAGGTCTATGGCTACACCTTC
>-|-|TRBJ2-1|TRBV20-1|12
CSARAGVYEQFF
TGCAGTGCCCGTGCCGGCGTGTATGAGCAGTTCTTC
>-|TRBD2|TRBJ2-7|TRBV4-2|13
CASRSGGRVEQYF
TGTGCCAGCCGTTCGGGAGGGCGTGTCGAGCAGTACTTC
>-|-|TRBJ2-1|TRBV7-9|17
CASSPTFGRLNSNEQFF
TGTGCCAGCAGCCCTACGTTTGGTCGGCTAAACAGCAATGAGCAGTTCTTC
>-|-|TRBJ1-2|TRBV1|15
CTSSQKSDRNYGYTF
TGCACCAGCAGCCAAAAATCGGACCGCAACTATGGCTACACCTTC
>-|-|TRBJ1-4|TRBV12-3/TRBV12-4|17
CASSLWGGGVANEKLFF
TGTGCCAGCAGTTTATGGGGCGGTGGGGTTGCTAATGAAAAACTGTTTTTT
>-|-|TRBJ1-1|TRBV5-1|15
CASTRAGSMNTEAFF
TGCGCCAGCACCAGGGCCGGCAGTATGAACACTGAAGCTTTCTTT
>-|-|TRBJ1-4|TRBV29-1|13
CSVERTTNEKLFF
TGCAGCGTTGAACGGACAACTAATGAAAAACTGTTTTTT
>-|TRBD2|TRBJ2-1|TRBV30|17
CAWIMEGGPSSYNEQFF
TGTGCCTGGATAATGGAGGGAGGGCCCAGCTCCTACAATGAGCAGTTCTTC
>-|-|TRBJ2-1|TRBV29-1|17
CSVDELLGTSHYNEQFF
TGCAGCGTTGACGAACTCCTAGGGACAAGCCATTACAATGAGCAGTTCTTC
>-|-|TRBJ1-1|TRBV9|15
CASSVGRRPNTEAFF
TGTGCCAGCAGCGTCGGACGTAGGCCAAACACTGAAGCTTTCTTT
>few|-|TRBJ2-5|TRBV5-4|12
CASSTLGETQYF
TGTGCCAGCAGCACTCTAGGAGAGACCCAGTACTTC
>-|TRBD2|TRBJ2-7|TRBV12-3/TRBV12-4|15
CASANFRAGEYEQYF
TGTGCCAGCGCGAACTTTAGGGCGGGAGAGTACGAGCAGTACTTC
>-|-|TRBJ2-7|TRBV27|13
CASSPIASLTQYF
TGTGCCAGCAGTCCCATAGCCTCCTTGACGCAGTACTTC
>-|TRBD1|TRBJ1-2|TRBV30|14
CAWGTGALYYGYTF
TGTGCCTGGGGGACAGGGGCCCTCTACTATGGCTACACCTTC
>-|TRBD1|TRBJ1-2|TRBV29-1|14
CSARTGGASYGYTF
TGCAGTGCCAGAACAGGGGGCGCATCTTATGGCTACACCTTC
>-|-|TRBJ2-3|TRBV4-1|16
CASSQWTSSSTDTQYF
TGCGCCAGCAGCCAGTGGACTTCGTCGAGCACAGATACGCAGTATTTT
>once|TRBD2|TRBJ2-5|TRBV2|18
CASSAVRTSGSRQETQYF
TGTGCCAGCAGCGCAGTTCGGACTAGCGGGAGTCGGCAAGAGACCCAGTACTTC
>-|TRBD2|TRBJ2-1|TRBV20-1|14
CSATGLVGYNEQFF
TGCAGTGCTACGGGACTAGTGGGGTACAATGAGCAGTTCTTC
>-|TRBD2|TRBJ2-3|TRBV14|15
CASSSRTSADMAQYF
TGTGCCAGCAGCTCGCGGACTAGCGCGGATATGGCGCAGTATTTT
>-|-|TRBJ1-2|TRBV30|11
CAVTNNYGYTF
TGTGCCGTAACTAACAACTATGGCTACACCTTC
>few|TRBD1|TRBJ1-5|TRBV5-6|15
CASSLGGQGNQPQHF
TGTGCCAGCAGCTTGGGTGGACAGGGCAATCAGCCCCAGCATTTT
>-|-|TRBJ2-4|TRBV28|17
CASGSSGGQGTKNIQYF
TGTGCCAGCGGATCATCAGGAGGGCAAGGGACCAAAAACATTCAGTACTTC
>-|TRBD2|TRBJ2-5|TRBV14|14
CASSQVAGWETQYF
TGTGCCAGCAGCCAAGTAGCGGGATGGGAGACCCAGTACTTC
>-|-|TRBJ1-2|TRBV5-6|13
CASSFLRRGGYTF
TGTGCCAGCAGCTTCCTCAGGAGGGGCGGCTACACCTTC
>-|TRBD1|TRBJ1-2|TRBV3-1|15
CASSQLRGQSYGYTF
TGTGCCAGCAGCCAATTGCGGGGACAGTCCTATGGCTACACCTTC
>-|-|TRBJ1-5|TRBV30|15
CAWDQGGYGNQPQHF
TGTGCCTGGGACCAAGGGGGATATGGCAATCAGCCCCAGCATTTT